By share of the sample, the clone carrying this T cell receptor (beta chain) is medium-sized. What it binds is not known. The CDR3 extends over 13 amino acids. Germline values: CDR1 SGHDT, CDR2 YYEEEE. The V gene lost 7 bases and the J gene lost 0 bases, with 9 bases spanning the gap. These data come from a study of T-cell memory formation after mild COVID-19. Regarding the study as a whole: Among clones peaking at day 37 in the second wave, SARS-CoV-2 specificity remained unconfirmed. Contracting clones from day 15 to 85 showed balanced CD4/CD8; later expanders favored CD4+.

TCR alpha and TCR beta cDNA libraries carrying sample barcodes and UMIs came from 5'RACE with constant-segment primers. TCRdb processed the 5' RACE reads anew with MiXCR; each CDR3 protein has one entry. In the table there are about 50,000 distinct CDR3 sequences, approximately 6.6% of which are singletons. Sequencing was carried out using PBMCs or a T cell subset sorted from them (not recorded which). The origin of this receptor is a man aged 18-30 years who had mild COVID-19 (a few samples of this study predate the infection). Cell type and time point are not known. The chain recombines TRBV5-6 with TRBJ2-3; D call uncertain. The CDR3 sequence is CASGQLSTDTQYF. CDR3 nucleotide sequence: TGTGCCAGCGGCCAACTGAGCACAGATACGCAGTATTTT.